Each of the 18 T cell receptor beta chains below was sequenced from the same sample in a study of cytomegalovirus exposure and HLA in healthy donors. PCR was performed using 60 Vbeta and 13 Jbeta primers. The data were produced by immunoSEQ multiplex PCR, yet TCRdb's version contains in-frame clones alone and is incomplete. The table has tens of thousands of clones, approximately 63% seen once. The sequenced sample was PBMCs. These receptors were obtained from a woman aged 30 to 39 in good health and CMV-seronegative.

This clone was seen a handful of times. The chain recombines TRBV5-4 with TRBJ2-3, with TRBD2 as a possible D gene (6 bases). Germline-derived CDR1 and CDR2 are SGHNT and YYREEE (reference sequence). V gave up 2 bases and J gave up 5 bases, with 27 bases separating them. The CDR3 loop spans 19 amino acids. CDR3 sequence reads: CASSFGGAGWRKNRDTQYF. DNA of the CDR3: TGTGCCAGCAGCTTCGGAGGGGCGGGGTGGCGGAAGAATAGAGATACGCAGTATTTT.

The chain has TRBV28 and TRBJ1-2, with D possibly TRBD1 on 6 matching bases. Per germline, CDR1 MDHEN and CDR2 SYDVKM. There are 11 residues in the CDR3. Trimming stripped 5 bases from V and 11 bases from J, with 12 bases between. Here the CDR3 DNA reads TGTGCCAGCAGTACCTCAGGGGTATACACCTTC. This gives the protein CASSTSGVYTF.

V is TRBV6-6 and J is TRBJ1-2, with 7 bases aligning to TRBD1. V shed 8 bases, J shed 8 bases, and the junction held 5 bases outside the gene matches. There are 11 residues in the CDR3. The V gene's germline CDR1 is MNHNY and CDR2 SVGAGI (reference sequence). In nucleotides, the CDR3 is TGTGCCAGCGGGACAGTGAGGGGCTACACCTTC. This encodes CASGTVRGYTF.

V and J are TRBV5-6 and TRBJ1-1; TRBD1 is a possible D gene (6 bases). This CDR3 contains 15 residues. The V end lost 3 bases, the J end lost 2 bases, and 14 bases lay between the germline ends. CDR1 is SGHDT, CDR2 YYEEEE, per germline. DNA of the CDR3: TGTGCCAGCAGCTCGCAGACAGGCGGAAACACTGAAGCTTTCTTT. Its protein is CASSSQTGGNTEAFF. Together with reference TRBV5-6 and TRBJ1-1, the CDR3 gives the full variable domain: DAGVTQSPTHLIKTRGQQVTLRCSPKSGHDTVSWYQQALGQGPQFIFQYYEEEERQRGNFPDRFSGHQFPNYSSELNVNALLLGDSALYLCASSSQTGGNTEAFFGQGTRLTVV.

The J gene is TRBJ2-5, the V gene TRBV4-1; D may be TRBD2 (6 bases). Trimming pared 0 bases from V and 5 bases from J, leaving 13 bases between. Germline V gene sequence: CDR1 MGHRA, CDR2 YSYEKL. The CDR3 contains 15 residues. In nucleotides, the CDR3 is TGCGCCAGCAGCCAAGAGGGAGGAAGAACGGAGACCCAGTACTTC. Translation gives CASSQEGGRTETQYF.

The rearrangement joins TRBV2 to TRBJ2-5; TRBD2 agrees at 10 bases. J was trimmed by 3 bases and V by 7 bases; bases with no gene match: 8. The CDR3 spans 15 residues. The germline V gene encodes CDR1 SNHLY and CDR2 FYNNEI. The CDR3 DNA is TGTGCCAGCATGGGACTAGCGATCCCCAAAGAGACCCAGTACTTC. Protein sequence: CASMGLAIPKETQYF.

V and J are TRBV6-5 and TRBJ2-5; perhaps TRBD2 as D (7 bases). V lost 2 bases and J lost 2, with 15 bases in between. The CDR3 is 16 amino acids. Germline values: CDR1 MNHEY, CDR2 SVGAGI. DNA for the CDR3: TGTGCCAGCAGTTACGGAGGGGGAGGGGGTCAAGAGACCCAGTACTTC. Amino acid sequence: CASSYGGGGGQETQYF.

This clone has more than one count but fewer than ten. The rearrangement uses TRBV14 and TRBJ2-1, with unresolved D. From germline, CDR1 is SGHDN and CDR2 FVKESK. CDR3 length: 13 residues. V was pared by 1 base and J by 4 bases, with 5 bases between. The DNA of the CDR3 is TGTGCCAGCAGCCAAGCCGAGTACAATGAGCAGTTCTTC. This codes for CASSQAEYNEQFF.

The sample holds one count of this clone. The CDR3 is CASRRGQGSSEAFF. The CDR3 nucleotides read TGTGCCAGCAGACGTGGACAGGGAAGCAGTGAAGCTTTCTTT. This chain joins TRBV5-6 and TRBJ1-1; 8 bases are shared with TRBD1. The CDR3 contains 14 residues. The J segment lost 7 bases and the V segment lost 5 bases, leaving 10 bases of the junction unmatched. Germline-derived CDR1 and CDR2 are SGHDT and YYEEEE.

This clone has a single count. V and J are TRBV2 and TRBJ1-4; possibly TRBD1 for D (6 bases). This CDR3 is 15 amino acids long. V lost 1 base and J lost 3, with 9 bases in between. CDR1 and CDR2 from the germline V gene are SNHLY and FYNNEI. CDR3 loop: CASSEEAGANEKLFF. For the CDR3, the DNA is TGTGCCAGCAGTGAAGAAGCAGGGGCTAATGAAAAACTGTTTTTT.

This chain uses TRBV11-2 with TRBJ1-2; D may be TRBD1 (5 bases). Deletions cut 1 base from V and 7 bases from J, with 10 bases between. Germline CDR1 SGHAT, CDR2 FQNNGV. The CDR3 has 13 residues. This CDR3 is CASSLGGGSGYTF. The CDR3 region has the DNA TGTGCCAGCAGCTTAGGGGGCGGATCTGGCTACACCTTC.

This clone was observed a few times. The J gene is TRBJ2-4, the V gene TRBV6-1; 7 nucleotides agree with TRBD1. Germline V gene sequence: CDR1 MNHNS, CDR2 SASEGT. V was pared by 6 bases and J by 4 bases, with 3 bases of the junction left unmatched. The CDR3 consists of 13 residues. For the CDR3, the DNA is TGTGCCAGCAGGGGGACAGAAAAAAACATTCAGTACTTC. Translated, it gives CASRGTEKNIQYF.

V and J are TRBV15 and TRBJ1-2; D not certain. V was cut by 0 bases and J by 7 bases, with 12 bases left in between. CDR1 LNHNV and CDR2 YYDKDF come from the germline V gene (reference sequence). The CDR3 runs 14 residues. The CDR3 sequence: CATSRDALESGYTF. In nucleotides, the CDR3 is TGTGCCACCAGCAGAGACGCTCTGGAGAGTGGCTACACCTTC.

This chain links TRBV27 with TRBJ1-4; no definite D call. Between the trimmed V and J ends, which lost 2 bases and 6 bases, there was a span of 7 bases. The germline CDR1 and CDR2 sequences are MNHEY and SMNVEV (reference sequence). The CDR3 is made up of 13 amino acids. DNA of the CDR3: TGTGCCAGCAGTTTACAGCGGGATGAAAAACTGTTTTTT. Translation gives CASSLQRDEKLFF.

This clone turned up a few times. The chain combines TRBV15 with TRBJ2-1; TRBD2 agrees at 10 bases. The CDR3 length is 19 residues. Germline-derived CDR1 and CDR2 are LNHNV and YYDKDF (reference sequence). The ends lost 0 bases at V and 6 bases at J; junction bases unmatched: 14. The CDR3 DNA sequence: TGTGCCACCAGCAGAGATCCAAGGACCACTAGCGGGACCCTCAATGAGCAGTTCTTC. Translation: CATSRDPRTTSGTLNEQFF.

The chain has TRBV25-1 and TRBJ2-7; 7 nucleotides align to TRBD2. This CDR3 is built from 11 residues. CDR1 MGHDK and CDR2 SYGVNS come from the germline V gene. Unmatched junction bases numbered 0, after V lost 6 bases and J lost 4 bases. The CDR3 region is CASSGGYEQYF. The CDR3 nucleotides are TGTGCCAGCAGCGGGGGGTACGAGCAGTACTTC.

The chain employs TRBV27 and TRBJ2-3; 9 bases are shared with TRBD1. CDR1 is MNHEY and CDR2 is SMNVEV in the germline V gene (reference sequence). Trimming cost V 7 bases and J 1 base; bases outside gene matches: 12. The length of the CDR3 is 17 residues. The CDR3: CASTPWGGTGRTDTQYF. The CDR3 DNA is TGTGCCAGCACCCCCTGGGGTGGGACAGGGCGCACAGATACGCAGTATTTT.

The V and J genes are TRBV10-1 and TRBJ2-7, with D possibly matching TRBD1 (5 bases). CDR3 length equals 13 residues. Germline lookup yields CDR1 WNHNN and CDR2 SYGVQD (reference sequence). V lost 4 bases, J lost 6 bases, and 13 bases lay in between. In nucleotides, the CDR3 is TGCGCCAGCAGTGGGCAGGGCATCCCCGAGCAGTACTTC. Amino acid sequence: CASSGQGIPEQYF.